The clone carrying this T cell receptor (beta chain) was seen a handful of times. The investigators amplified TCR beta CDR3 regions from RNA transcripts. A first-round RT-PCR of the TCR CDR3 used the HTBI primer set. MiXCR was run by TCRdb on the multiplex PCR reads, yielding one entry per CDR3 protein. The profile shows fewer than 550,000 distinct CDR3 sequences, more than 15% of them singletons. These data originate in a study of T cells in Graves' hyperthyroidism and ophthalmopathy. The germline CDR1 and CDR2 sequences are SGHRS and YFSETQ. CDR3 length: 14 residues. Trimming stripped 1 base from V and 9 bases from J, with 11 bases between. Hyperthyroidism, newly diagnosed and lasting under 2 months, affected patients aged 18 to 65.

This chain connects TRBV5-1 to TRBJ1-6; D is unclear. The sequence derives from a woman between 18 and 29 years old with Graves' hyperthyroidism. The specimen was blood. Written as DNA, the CDR3 is TGCGCCAGCAGCTTGCCCTCCTCGGGTTCACCCCTCCACTTT. It translates to CASSLPSSGSPLHF. Complete variable domain (other parts from reference TRBV5-1 and TRBJ1-6): KAGVTQTPRYLIKTRGQQVTLSCSPISGHRSVSWYQQTPGQGLQFLFEYFSETQRNKGNFPGRFSGRQFSNSRSEMNVSTLELGDSALYLCASSLPSSGSPLHFGNGTRLTVT.